Sequencing of this T cell receptor (beta chain) was carried out in a study of brain T cells in children with intractable seizures. Study-wide results and limits: Clones missing pre-surgery may reflect undersampling of that blood sample.

The germline gives CDR1 LGHNA, CDR2 YSLEER. With V trimmed by 3 bases and J by 4 bases, 8 bases remained unmatched. The CDR3 loop spans 16 amino acids. The sequenced cases were selected for having the highest brain T cell transcript signatures. At least one anti-epileptic drug was given before surgery. TCRdb's copy holds only in-frame clones and misses some; the assay was immunoSEQ multiplex PCR. The data show about 64,000 clones, with approximately 95% seen just once and more than 0.3% held by the top ten. As regards this clone: What it binds is not known.

This receptor was identified in a boy under two years old with focal cortical dysplasia and intractable seizures. The chain links TRBV4-3 to TRBJ2-3, with 9 positions matching TRBD1. This specimen consisted of peripheral blood, obtained at surgery. The CDR3 here is CASSQRTGGASDTQYF. CDR3 sequence (DNA): TGCGCCAGCAGCCAGAGAACAGGGGGCGCATCAGATACGCAGTATTTT.